This T cell receptor beta chain was observed in a study of T-cell reconstitution after alpha-beta-depleted transplantation in children. This clonotype was detected ten times or more. Trimming took 5 bases from V and 0 from J, leaving 10 bases between them. The CDR3 is 14 amino acids. As it was prepared, the TCRbeta library received unique molecular identifiers. Each CDR3 protein is one row after TCRdb ran MiXCR on the PCR reads. The sample lists fewer than 120,000 distinct CDR3 sequences, under 13% occurring once. The sequencing here drew on PBMCs from the stem cell graft donor, taken from the stem cell graft. The chain uses TRBV12-3 or TRBV12-4 and TRBJ1-2; tentatively, D is TRBD1 (6 bases). This sequence was found in a human donor who donated a stem cell graft to a child with acute lymphoblastic leukemia. CDR3 DNA sequence: TGTGCCAGCAGTGGACAGTTAGCTAACTATGGCTACACCTTC. Amino acids: CASSGQLANYGYTF.